This TCR beta chain was captured in a study of molecular identifiers for immune sequencing clone quantification. Study background: RNA from 20,000 or 100,000 naive CD8 cells was split five ways in replicates, with four sequenced. Study-level findings and limits: Among 800,000 to 1,000,000 naive cells, spiked Jurkat TCR RNA from a single cell was reportedly detectable. Barcode sharing among identical TCR molecules could make large clones appear smaller.

This clonotype was recorded at least ten times. Its antigen is not known. Trimming stripped 1 base from V and 6 bases from J, with 6 bases between. The germline V gene encodes CDR1 SEHNR and CDR2 FQNEAQ (reference sequence). The CDR3 length is 12 residues. TCRdb itself ran the PCR reads through MiXCR, one entry per CDR3 protein. The sample shows fewer than 100,000 distinct CDR3 sequences, 20% to 25% of them seen only once. Naive CD8 library inputs spanned 20,000 to 1,000,000 sorted cells and 10%, 30% or 50% RNA. J is TRBJ1-1 and V is TRBV7-9; D uncertain. The sequencing sample was made of naive CD8+ T cells from blood, with Jurkat cell RNA spiked in. Subset in this sample: FACS-sorted CD8+CD4-CCR7+CD45RA+ naive T cells. This sequence was found in a human donor in good health. Some libraries in this study had Jurkat cell RNA spiked in. The CDR3 sequence is CASSLDSPEAFF. CDR3 DNA sequence: TGTGCCAGCAGCTTAGACAGCCCTGAAGCTTTCTTT.